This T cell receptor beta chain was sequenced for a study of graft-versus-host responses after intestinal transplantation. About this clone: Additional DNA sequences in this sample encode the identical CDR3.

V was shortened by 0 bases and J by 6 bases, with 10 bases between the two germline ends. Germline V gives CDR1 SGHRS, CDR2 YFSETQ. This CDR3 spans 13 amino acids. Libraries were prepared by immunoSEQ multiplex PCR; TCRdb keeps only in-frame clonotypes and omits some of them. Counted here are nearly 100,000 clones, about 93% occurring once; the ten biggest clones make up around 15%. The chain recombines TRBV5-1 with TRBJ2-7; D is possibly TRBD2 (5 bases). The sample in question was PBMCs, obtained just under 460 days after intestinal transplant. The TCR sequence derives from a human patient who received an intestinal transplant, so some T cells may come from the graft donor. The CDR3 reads CASSLGGSGEQYF. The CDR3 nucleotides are TGCGCCAGCAGCTTGGGAGGGTCCGGCGAGCAGTACTTC.